A selection of T cell receptor beta chains follows, all from one sample in a study of cytomegalovirus exposure and HLA in healthy donors. Only in-frame clones appear in the TCRdb table, and some are missing; sequencing was by immunoSEQ multiplex PCR. The table includes about 160,000 clones, 75% to 95% detected once. Material for sequencing was PBMCs. These receptors all come from a woman aged 18 to 35 in good health and CMV-seropositive. CDR3s include the opening cysteine and the closing phenylalanine or tryptophan. The D gene is left open where the match is weak. Only part of the rows carry a size: once, few, many, or a class if the clone is expanded.

j_gene | abundance | d_gene | v_gene | CDR3nt | CDR3aa
TRBJ1-2 | - | TRBD1 | TRBV11-1 | TGTGCCAGCAGCTGGGACAGTAACTATGGCTACACCTTC | CASSWDSNYGYTF
TRBJ1-5 | - | TRBD1 | TRBV28 | TGTGCCAGCAGTTTATATCTCGGGGGCGCAGGGGGAGACAATCAGCCCCAGCATTTT | CASSLYLGGAGGDNQPQHF
TRBJ2-3 | - | - | TRBV6-5 | TGTGCCAGCAGTCACGGGTATAACACAGATACGCAGTATTTT | CASSHGYNTDTQYF
TRBJ2-7 | - | TRBD2 | TRBV28 | TGTGCCAGCACAGCTAGCGGGAGATGGAACGAGCAGTACTTC | CASTASGRWNEQYF
TRBJ2-7 | - | - | TRBV6-5 | TGTGCCAGCAATGGGGGGGGCTTCTCCTACGAGCAGTACTTC | CASNGGGFSYEQYF
TRBJ2-5 | - | - | TRBV2 | TGTGCCAGCAGTGAAGAAGCGGCCGAAGAGACCCAGTACTTC | CASSEEAAEETQYF
TRBJ1-4 | - | - | TRBV6-1 | TGTGCCAGCAGTGTTAGTCGATTCGCAACTAATGAAAAACTGTTTTTT | CASSVSRFATNEKLFF
TRBJ1-4 | once | - | TRBV4-2 | TGTGCCAGCAGCCAAGTGGGCAGGGAAGAAAAACTGTTTTTT | CASSQVGREEKLFF
TRBJ1-2 | - | TRBD1 | TRBV11-2 | TGTGCCAGCAGCTTAGTGTCCGGACAGGGTTGGGGCTACACCTTC | CASSLVSGQGWGYTF
TRBJ2-3 | - | TRBD1 | TRBV7-6 | TGTGCCAGCAGCTTATACGAGGGGGCCACAGATACGCAGTATTTT | CASSLYEGATDTQYF
TRBJ2-6 | once | TRBD2 | TRBV28 | TGTGCCACCAGGACTAGCGGGAGGTCTAGCTCTGGGGCCAACGTCTTGACTTTC | CATRTSGRSSSGANVLTF
TRBJ2-1 | - | TRBD2 | TRBV18 | TGTGCCAGCTCAACTCTAGCGGGTCCACCCAATGAGCAGTTCTTC | CASSTLAGPPNEQFF
TRBJ2-5 | - | - | TRBV15 | TGTGCCACCAGCTCACCTACCCAGGGTTTCCAAGAGACCCAGTACTTC | CATSSPTQGFQETQYF
TRBJ2-3 | - | TRBD1 | TRBV11-1 | TGTGCCAGCAGCTTAGGACAGGGGTCCGCAGATACGCAGTATTTT | CASSLGQGSADTQYF
TRBJ1-2 | - | TRBD1 | TRBV4-3 | TGCGCCAGCAGCCAAGGGACAGGCTCCCTCTATGGCTACACCTTC | CASSQGTGSLYGYTF
TRBJ1-1 | - | - | TRBV4-2 | TGTGCCAGCAGCCAAGAAAGGGTCGGGGTTAACACTGAAGCTTTCTTT | CASSQERVGVNTEAFF
TRBJ2-3 | - | - | TRBV7-9 | TGTGCCAGCAGCCACTACAGGGAAGATACGCAGTATTTT | CASSHYREDTQYF
TRBJ1-2 | - | - | TRBV7-9 | TGTGCCAGTACCCTCGGAGGAACCGCTGCTGGCTACACCTTC | CASTLGGTAAGYTF
TRBJ2-5 | - | TRBD1 | TRBV7-9 | TGTGCCAGCAGCTTAGGGGGACAGGGGAAGACCCAGTACTTC | CASSLGGQGKTQYF
TRBJ2-2 | - | TRBD2 | TRBV11-3 | TGTGCCAGCAGTCTAGCGGGGAGCAACACCGGGGAGCTGTTTTTT | CASSLAGSNTGELFF
TRBJ2-1 | - | - | TRBV6-1 | TGTGCCAGCAGTGCGGGGGTGCCTAGCTCCTACAATGAGCAGTTCTTC | CASSAGVPSSYNEQFF
TRBJ2-3 | few | TRBD2 | TRBV4-1 | TGCGCCAGCAGCCAAGAAAGCGGGGCCAGCACAGATACGCAGTATTTT | CASSQESGASTDTQYF
TRBJ1-2 | - | - | TRBV6-5 | TGTGCCAGCAAACCCATGGCCGACACCGGCGAGGGCTACACCTTC | CASKPMADTGEGYTF
TRBJ2-2 | once | - | TRBV28 | TGTGCCAGCAACAGGGACACCTTAATGGGGGAGCTGTTTTTT | CASNRDTLMGELFF
TRBJ2-7 | - | - | TRBV7-2 | TGTGCCAGCAGCCTGTCGGCCCGGGAGTGGGACGAGCAGTACTTC | CASSLSAREWDEQYF
TRBJ2-5 | - | TRBD2 | TRBV30 | TGTGCCTGGAGTAGACTAGCGGGGGGGCAAGAGACCCAGTACTTC | CAWSRLAGGQETQYF
TRBJ1-2 | - | TRBD1 | TRBV7-8 | TGTGCCAGCAGCGGGACAGTGGACCTCTATGGCTACACCTTC | CASSGTVDLYGYTF
TRBJ2-5 | - | TRBD1 | TRBV7-2 | TGTGCCAGCAGCTTGACCGGGACAGCGCAAGAGACCCAGTACTTC | CASSLTGTAQETQYF
TRBJ2-7 | few | TRBD1 | TRBV18 | TGTGCCAGCTCGAACAGGGGCGAGCAGTACTTC | CASSNRGEQYF
TRBJ1-2 | - | - | TRBV7-8 | TGTGCCAGCAGCTTAGGTGCGCTGAACTATGGCTACACCTTC | CASSLGALNYGYTF
TRBJ1-4 | few | TRBD1 | TRBV15 | TGTGCCACCAGCAGAGCCGGGACAGTCCGTGGTAATGAAAAACTGTTTTTT | CATSRAGTVRGNEKLFF
TRBJ1-2 | - | TRBD1 | TRBV6-5 | TGTGCCAGCAGTTACGATATCGCAGGGGGCTCTGGCTACACCTTC | CASSYDIAGGSGYTF
TRBJ1-2 | - | - | TRBV19 | TGTGCCAGTACCTCCATCGGGGACATAATTGGCTACACCTTC | CASTSIGDIIGYTF
TRBJ1-2 | - | - | TRBV14 | TGTGCCAGCAGCCAAGTACCAGTTGATGGCTACACCTTC | CASSQVPVDGYTF
TRBJ2-3 | - | - | TRBV7-8 | TGTGCCAGCAGCCCGAACGGGAGTTGGGTCACAGATACGCAGTATTTT | CASSPNGSWVTDTQYF
TRBJ1-2 | - | - | TRBV30 | TGTGCCTGGAGTGGCAGGGGCGTCTACAACTATGGCTACACCTTC | CAWSGRGVYNYGYTF
TRBJ2-5 | - | TRBD1 | TRBV4-1 | TGCGCCAGCAGCCAAGGTGGGACAGGCAGGGGGGAGACCCAGTACTTC | CASSQGGTGRGETQYF
TRBJ1-5 | - | - | TRBV12-1 | TGTGCCTGCCTTCGGACAGGGGAGGATCAGCCCCAGCATTTT | CACLRTGEDQPQHF
TRBJ2-7 | - | - | TRBV19 | TGTGCCAGTAGCCCGGGTCCAGTATACGAGCAGTACTTC | CASSPGPVYEQYF